One and the same sample provided the 13 T cell receptor beta chains below, sequenced in a study of T cells in Graves' hyperthyroidism and ophthalmopathy. Researchers amplified the TCR beta CDR3 regions from RNA transcripts. Using the HTBI primer set, a first-round RT-PCR was run on the TCR CDR3. MiXCR, applied by TCRdb to the multiplex PCR reads, yields one record per CDR3 protein. This repertoire shows around 300,000 distinct CDR3 sequences, roughly 15% found once; its top ten account for about 8%. The material sequenced was blood. The receptors shown here come from a woman in her thirties with Graves' hyperthyroidism that later progressed to Graves' ophthalmopathy.

This clonotype showed up many times. V gene TRBV15 combines with J gene TRBJ1-6; TRBD1 matches 7 bases. The CDR3 is 14 residues long. Germline CDR1 LNHNV, CDR2 YYDKDF (reference sequence). V gave up 4 bases and J gave up 9 bases; unmatched junction bases: 6. The CDR3 nucleotides are TGTGCCACCAGCACCGGGACAGTCAGTTCACCCCTCCACTTT. Protein: CATSTGTVSSPLHF.

Ten or more counts support this clonotype. V and J are TRBV30 and TRBJ1-1; D unclear. This CDR3 region has 10 residues. V gave up 5 bases and J gave up 11 bases, with 12 bases separating them. Germline CDR1 GTSNPN, CDR2 SVGIG (reference sequence). CDR3 amino acids: CAWSRNVAFF. CDR3 DNA: TGTGCCTGGTCCAGGAATGTGGCTTTCTTT. Using reference TRBV30 and TRBJ1-1 for the parts outside the CDR3, the full variable domain is SQTIHQWPATLVQPVGSPLSLECTVEGTSNPNLYWYRQAAGRGLQLLFYSVGIGQISSEVPQNLSASRPQDRQFILSSKKLLLSDSGFYLCAWSRNVAFFGQGTRLTVV.

This clonotype has a count of ten or more. The V call is TRBV25-1, the J call TRBJ2-5, with 11 nucleotides matching TRBD2. The CDR3 loop spans 15 amino acids. Looked up from germline, CDR1 is MGHDK and CDR2 is SYGVNS. V was pared by 3 bases and J by 2 bases, with 2 bases of the junction left unmatched. CDR3 sequence reads: CASSDLAGGQETQYF. The CDR3 DNA follows: TGTGCCAGCAGTGACCTAGCGGGAGGACAAGAGACCCAGTACTTC.

V gene TRBV4-2 combines with J gene TRBJ2-7; 12 positions agree with TRBD1. CDR1 is LGHNA and CDR2 is YNFKEQ in the germline V gene. CDR3 length equals 20 residues. Unmatched junction bases numbered 19, after V lost 3 bases and J lost 4 bases. The CDR3 region is CASSQTRGQGAWTSGYEQYF. As DNA, the CDR3 is TGTGCCAGCAGCCAGACCCGGGGACAGGGGGCCTGGACTAGCGGTTACGAGCAGTACTTC.

Only a few counts were recorded for this clonotype. The CDR3 here is CASSRDTGNYYEQYF. The CDR3 coding sequence is TGCGCCAGCAGCCGGGACACTGGAAACTACTACGAGCAGTACTTC. This rearrangement joins TRBV5-1 to TRBJ2-7; a weak D match, TRBD1 (6 bases). In germline, CDR1 is SGHRS, CDR2 YFSETQ. Trimming shortened V by 4 bases and J by 3 bases, and 17 bases separated the two germline ends. The CDR3 is 15 residues long.

The chain combines TRBV25-1 with TRBJ2-7, with 10 bases that match TRBD1. V lost 2 bases to trimming and J lost 5 bases; unmatched junction nucleotides: 15. Germline V gene data show CDR1 as MGHDK and CDR2 as SYGVNS. The CDR3 runs to 18 residues. For the CDR3, the DNA is TGTGCCAGCAGTGAACTTTTAGCAAGGGGACAGGGGATTCACGAGCAGTACTTC. It specifies CASSELLARGQGIHEQYF.

In regard to this clonotype: A read error may explain this, as a much larger clone is one base away. V is TRBV24-1 and J is TRBJ2-1; D is possibly TRBD1 (6 bases). This CDR3 has 13 amino acids. Germline V lookup: CDR1 KGHDR, CDR2 SFDVKD. Between the trimmed V and J ends, which lost 6 bases and 8 bases, there was a span of 13 bases. The CDR3 nucleotides are TGTGCCACCAGTCCGGGACAAATTGATGAGCAGTTCTTC. This translates into CATSPGQIDEQFF.

There are a few counts of this clonotype. This chain connects TRBV4-3 to TRBJ2-7; D may be TRBD2 (5 bases). V gave up 0 bases and J gave up 4 bases, with 13 bases separating them. Germline V lookup: CDR1 LGHNA, CDR2 YSLEER. The CDR3 totals 15 residues. CDR3 protein: CASSQDWASRYEQYF. The CDR3 nucleotides are TGCGCCAGCAGCCAAGATTGGGCTAGCAGGTACGAGCAGTACTTC.

This clonotype occurred many times. V and J are TRBV15 and TRBJ2-3, with 7 bases matching TRBD1. Germline lookup yields CDR1 LNHNV and CDR2 YYDKDF (reference sequence). The CDR3 is 15 residues long. Trimming took 3 bases from V and 6 from J; bases not matched to a gene: 9. CDR3 region: CATSRDRVRGDTQYF. Here the CDR3 DNA reads TGTGCCACCAGCAGGGACCGGGTCAGGGGGGATACGCAGTATTTT.

This clonotype came up many times. The rearrangement links TRBV29-1 to TRBJ2-2; TRBD1 might be the D (6 bases). This CDR3 region has 15 residues. V lost 7 bases, J lost 1 base, and 16 bases lay in between. Germline V gene data show CDR1 as SQVTM and CDR2 as ANQGSEA. The DNA for the CDR3 is TGCAGCGCCAGGCAGGGGTTGGTGAACACCGGGGAGCTGTTTTTT. This encodes CSARQGLVNTGELFF.

The V call is TRBV19, the J call TRBJ1-5, with D tentatively TRBD1 (5 bases). This CDR3 has 16 amino acids. Germline V gives CDR1 LNHDA, CDR2 SQIVND (reference sequence). Between the trimmed V and J ends, which lost 2 bases and 4 bases, there was a span of 15 bases. In DNA, the CDR3 is TGTGCCAGTAGTATACTCTCGACAGTAGCGAATCAGCCCCAGCATTTT. Residues: CASSILSTVANQPQHF.

V usage is TRBV6-1 and J usage is TRBJ2-3; 13 bases are a match to TRBD2. The trim removed 4 bases at V and 9 bases at J, leaving 4 bases unmatched. The CDR3 spans 14 residues. Germline CDR1 MNHNS, CDR2 SASEGT. The DNA for the CDR3 is TGTGCCAGCAGTGGGACTAGCGGGAGCGAGACGCAGTATTTT. This gives the protein CASSGTSGSETQYF.

This clonotype was counted many times. V is TRBV9 and J is TRBJ2-3; 8 nucleotides match TRBD2. Germline assignment: CDR1 SGDLS and CDR2 YYNGEE. V dropped 4 bases and J dropped 4; count of bases not matched to a gene: 14. The CDR3 is 17 amino acids. CDR3 coding DNA: TGTGCCAGCAGCCCCTCCGGGAGTAGCGGGATGGCAGATACGCAGTATTTT. As protein: CASSPSGSSGMADTQYF.